Listed here is a single T cell receptor (beta chain). The sample originates from a study of CD8 T cells in ankylosing spondylitis. TCRdb itself ran the 5' RACE reads through MiXCR, one entry per CDR3 protein. The repertoire holds a few hundred thousand distinct CDR3 sequences, with around 21% as singletons. V shed 0 bases and J shed 2 bases, with 5 bases lying between them. Germline CDR1 reads SGHDN; CDR2 reads FVKESK. The CDR3 length is 13 residues. The chain has TRBV14 and TRBJ2-7, with D unclear. Sample: blood, either unsorted or a sorted T cell fraction (not recorded which). This TCR came from a female donor with ankylosing spondylitis or in good health (not recorded which). The CDR3 region has the DNA TGTGCCAGCAGCCAAGATCTTACCTACGAGCAGTACTTC. Encoded protein: CASSQDLTYEQYF.